This is a list of T cell receptor beta chains from one sample in a study of blood T cell repertoires in COVID-19. Some clones are missing from TCRdb's copy, which holds only in-frame ones; the method was immunoSEQ multiplex PCR. Seen here are around 290,000 clones, around 89% observed once, and the top ten hold roughly 5%. Sequenced: peripheral blood. The origin of the receptors is a man in his forties with acute or convalescent COVID-19. The CDR3 runs from the conserved cysteine through the conserved F or W. D genes are given only for firm matches. The listing skips clone size in some rows; elsewhere it reads once, few, many or a size class.

TRBJ1-1 NA NA TRBV27 TGTGCCAGCAGTGCCCACAGGTTGAACACTGAAGCTTTCTTT CASSAHRLNTEAFF
TRBJ1-5 NA NA TRBV25-1 TGTGCCAGCAGTGAATATAGGACAGTGAGCAATCAGCCCCAGCATTTT CASSEYRTVSNQPQHF
TRBJ1-1 NA NA TRBV5-8 TGTGCCAGCAGCTTGTATACTGAAGCTTTCTTT CASSLYTEAFF
TRBJ2-3 few NA TRBV14 TGTGCCAGCAGCCGGAGGACAGTACAATCCACAGATACGCAGTATTTT CASSRRTVQSTDTQYF
TRBJ1-2 NA TRBD1 TRBV6-6 TGTGCCAGCAGTTATTTCGGACAGGGGAGCAACTATGGCTACACCTTC CASSYFGQGSNYGYTF
TRBJ1-5 NA TRBD1 TRBV2 TGTGCCAGCAGTGGGGACAGGGCGATTAATCAGCCCCAGCATTTT CASSGDRAINQPQHF
TRBJ1-2 NA TRBD1 TRBV11-1 TGTGCCAGCCCTAGGGCGGCAGGGGGGATCTATGGCTACACCTTC CASPRAAGGIYGYTF
TRBJ1-1 NA NA TRBV6-6 TGTGCCAGCAGTAGGGCAGGGGCCCAGAACACTGAAGCTTTCTTT CASSRAGAQNTEAFF
TRBJ2-7 NA TRBD2 TRBV7-2 TGTGCCAGCAGCTTAGATCTAGCGGCGGTCTACGAGCAGTACTTC CASSLDLAAVYEQYF
TRBJ2-7 once NA TRBV9 TGTGCCAGCAGCGTGAGCCCGGTTTACGAGCAGTACTTC CASSVSPVYEQYF
TRBJ1-1 NA NA TRBV19 TGTGCCAGTAGTCATCTGACAGTCACTGAAGCTTTCTTT CASSHLTVTEAFF
TRBJ1-3 NA NA TRBV7-2 TGTGCCAGCAGCTCGTACCAGGGGAGCTCTGGAAACACCATATATTTT CASSSYQGSSGNTIYF
TRBJ2-3 NA TRBD2 TRBV9 TGTGCCAGCAGCGCCCATAGCGGGGGGGGTAAAGATACGCAGTATTTT CASSAHSGGGKDTQYF
TRBJ1-2 NA TRBD1 TRBV19 TGTGCCAGTAGCGGACAGGTGGGGTTACATGGCTACACCTTC CASSGQVGLHGYTF
TRBJ2-7 NA NA TRBV10-1 TGCGCCAGCAGTAACTCTTGGGAGCAGTACTTC CASSNSWEQYF
TRBJ1-1 NA NA TRBV7-2 TGTGCCAGCAGCTTAGTGGGGCTGAACACTGAAGCTTTCTTT CASSLVGLNTEAFF